These 8 T cell receptor beta chains share one sample of origin, sequenced in a study of cytomegalovirus exposure and HLA in healthy donors. 60 Vbeta and 13 Jbeta primers were used in PCR. Some clones are missing from TCRdb's copy, which holds only in-frame ones; the method was immunoSEQ multiplex PCR. The sample has 130,000 or so clones, approximately 90% seen once. Sequenced: PBMCs. Receptor source: a woman younger than 45 in good health and CMV-seronegative.

The chain is built from TRBV5-1 and TRBJ2-1; TRBD1 matches at 9 bases. The V gene end was trimmed by 6 bases and the J gene end by 7 bases; junction bases not matched to a gene: 8. The CDR3 consists of 14 residues. Germline V lookup: CDR1 SGHRS, CDR2 YFSETQ. The CDR3 is CASKTGQGTNEQFF. The CDR3 region has the DNA TGCGCCAGCAAGACGGGACAGGGTACAAATGAGCAGTTCTTC.

This clone was seen once. Other DNA sequences in this sample translate to the same CDR3. This rearrangement joins TRBV5-6 to TRBJ1-1; 8 bases are a match to TRBD1. Germline V gene lookup returns CDR1 SGHDT and CDR2 YYEEEE. V trimming: 4 bases; J trimming: 4 bases; junction bases outside the gene matches: 6. This CDR3 has 14 residues. The CDR3 loop reads CASSLGQGGTEAFF. As DNA, the CDR3 is TGTGCCAGCAGCCTTGGACAGGGCGGCACTGAAGCTTTCTTT.

This chain links TRBV25-1 with TRBJ2-7; 7 positions match TRBD1. This CDR3 has 12 residues. With 0 bases clipped from V and 13 bases from J, the junction kept 6 bases outside the gene matches. Germline-derived CDR1 and CDR2 are MGHDK and SYGVNS. This chain's CDR3 is CASSEYTGAVYF. For the CDR3, the DNA is TGTGCCAGCAGTGAATATACAGGGGCTGTTTACTTC.

V is TRBV18 and J is TRBJ1-1, with 9 positions matching TRBD1. Germline V gene lookup returns CDR1 KGHSH and CDR2 LQKENI. Trimming cost V 2 bases and J 10 bases; bases outside gene matches: 20. The CDR3 consists of 18 residues. The CDR3 nucleotides are TGTGCCAGCTCACCAGCAGTTTTAACAGGGGGCTTTTCCTCGGGAGCTTTCTTT. Translated, it gives CASSPAVLTGGFSSGAFF.

The chain links TRBV6-6 to TRBJ2-7; TRBD2 is a possible D gene (6 bases). The CDR3 covers 12 residues. V was pared by 5 bases and J by 7 bases, with 12 bases between. CDR1 is MNHNY, CDR2 SVGAGI, per germline (reference sequence). The CDR3 DNA follows: TGTGCCAGCAGTACCCGGACTACAGAGCAGTACTTC. Translation: CASSTRTTEQYF.

The CDR3 loop is CASSPGLALAYDIQYF. The CDR3 coding sequence is TGTGCCAGTAGTCCGGGACTAGCGCTAGCTTATGACATTCAGTACTTC. The chain is built from TRBV19 and TRBJ2-4, with 10 bases identical to TRBD2. V lost 5 bases and J lost 8; bases outside the gene matches: 12. The CDR3 runs to 16 residues. The germline V gene has CDR1 LNHDA and CDR2 SQIVND (reference sequence).

The V call is TRBV29-1, the J call TRBJ2-3; a weak D match, TRBD2 (7 bases). Trimming pared 6 bases from V and 6 bases from J, leaving 16 bases between. The CDR3 consists of 13 residues. The germline gives CDR1 SQVTM, CDR2 ANQGSEA. Written as DNA, the CDR3 is TGCAGCGTCGGGGGGCTCCCACTGGATACGCAGTATTTT. Its protein product is CSVGGLPLDTQYF.

This rearrangement joins TRBV25-1 to TRBJ2-7, with 14 positions matching TRBD2. Germline V gene data show CDR1 as MGHDK and CDR2 as SYGVNS. This CDR3 spans 13 amino acids. V was pared by 8 bases and J by 3 bases, with 0 bases of the junction left unmatched. CDR3 nucleotide sequence: TGTGCCAGCGGACTAGCGGGGGGCTACGAGCAGTACTTC. Its protein is CASGLAGGYEQYF.